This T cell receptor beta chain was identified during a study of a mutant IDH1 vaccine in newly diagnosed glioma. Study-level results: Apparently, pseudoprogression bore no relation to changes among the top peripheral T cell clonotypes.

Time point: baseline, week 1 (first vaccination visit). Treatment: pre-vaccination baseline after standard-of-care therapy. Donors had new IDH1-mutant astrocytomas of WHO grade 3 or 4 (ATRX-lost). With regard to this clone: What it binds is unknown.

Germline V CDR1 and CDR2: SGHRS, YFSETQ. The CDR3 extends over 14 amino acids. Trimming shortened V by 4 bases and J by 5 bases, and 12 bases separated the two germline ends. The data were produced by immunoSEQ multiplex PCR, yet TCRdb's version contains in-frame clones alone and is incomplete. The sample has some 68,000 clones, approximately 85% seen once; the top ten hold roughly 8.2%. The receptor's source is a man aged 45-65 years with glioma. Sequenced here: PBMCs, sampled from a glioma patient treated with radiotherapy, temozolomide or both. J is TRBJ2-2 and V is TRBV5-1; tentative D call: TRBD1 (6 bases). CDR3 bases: TGCGCCAGCAGCCCCCAAACAGGGACCGGGGAGCTGTTTTTT. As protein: CASSPQTGTGELFF.